The 17 T cell receptor beta chains listed next were all sequenced from one sample in a study of shared clonotypes between healthy human individuals. TCRdb's table, derived via immunoSEQ multiplex PCR, lists solely in-frame clones and lacks some. The data show roughly 680,000 clones, roughly 72% seen once. The sequenced sample consisted of memory CD4+ T cells sorted from blood. Subset described: CD45RA-negative fraction. These receptors all come from a woman aged 25 to 39 in good health.

This clone was detected only once. V is TRBV18 and J is TRBJ2-1; D call uncertain. The CDR3 is 15 residues long. Deletions cut 3 bases from V and 0 bases from J, with 9 bases between. From germline, CDR1 is KGHSH and CDR2 LQKENI. The CDR3 region has the DNA TGTGCCAGCTCACCTCGGCAGAACTCCTACAATGAGCAGTTCTTC. As protein: CASSPRQNSYNEQFF.

As DNA, the CDR3 is TGCGCCACCAAGACTAGCGGGAGAGACCTGCAGTTCTTC. Residues: CATKTSGRDLQFF. The chain is built from TRBV10-2 and TRBJ2-1, with 12 bases fitting TRBD2. V was pared by 10 bases and J by 12 bases, with 10 bases of the junction left unmatched. The CDR3 runs to 13 residues. In germline, CDR1 is WSHSY, CDR2 SAAADI.

DNA of the CDR3: TGCGCCAGCAGGGAGATAGGAGGCGACACCATATATTTT. Its protein is CASREIGGDTIYF. The genes are TRBV4-1 and TRBJ1-3; D is undetermined. The V and J ends lost 6 bases and 8 bases respectively, with 14 bases between them. Germline V lookup: CDR1 MGHRA, CDR2 YSYEKL. The CDR3 has 13 residues.

The genes are TRBV4-1 and TRBJ2-5; weak D call: TRBD2 (5 bases). The V end was cut by 0 bases, the J end by 1 base, with 12 bases between. The CDR3 is 16 amino acids. CDR1 and CDR2 from the germline V gene are MGHRA and YSYEKL. The CDR3 loop is CASSQDGLAVQETQYF. The CDR3 DNA reads as TGCGCCAGCAGCCAAGATGGGCTAGCAGTCCAAGAGACCCAGTACTTC.

This clone was counted between two and nine times. The V call is TRBV7-9, the J call TRBJ1-1; D remains unclear. V lost 5 bases and J lost 1, with 11 bases in between. Germline CDR1 reads SEHNR; CDR2 reads FQNEAQ (reference sequence). The length of the CDR3 is 14 residues. The CDR3 DNA sequence: TGTGCCAGCAGCCGGTTCGCTGGGAACACTGAAGCTTTCTTT. Its protein is CASSRFAGNTEAFF.

V and J are TRBV5-1 and TRBJ2-1, with 11 bases aligning to TRBD2. Germline V gives CDR1 SGHRS, CDR2 YFSETQ. CDR3 length equals 14 residues. Trimming took 4 bases from V and 8 from J; bases not matched to a gene: 5. The DNA of the CDR3 is TGCGCCAGCAGCCCCGGGACTAGCGGACATGAGCAGTTCTTC. The encoded protein is CASSPGTSGHEQFF.

In this sample, this clone turned up many times. This specimen includes other DNA sequences encoding the same CDR3. The V and J genes are TRBV27 and TRBJ2-7; 11 nucleotides align to TRBD2. Germline CDR1 MNHEY, CDR2 SMNVEV (reference sequence). The CDR3 runs to 15 residues. The V and J ends lost 3 bases and 2 bases, in that order; junction bases with no gene match: 3. This chain's CDR3 is CASSFLTSGTYEQYF. The CDR3, as DNA: TGTGCCAGCAGTTTCCTGACTAGCGGGACCTACGAGCAGTACTTC.

Details on this clone: The sample holds other DNA sequences that translate to the same CDR3. This chain joins TRBV28 and TRBJ1-1, with D unresolved. This CDR3 has 13 residues. Germline CDR1 is MDHEN and CDR2 is SYDVKM. V lost 1 base and J 4 bases, leaving 7 bases between the germline ends. CDR3 sequence: CASSLSGPTEAFF. The CDR3 nucleotides read TGTGCCAGCAGTTTATCCGGGCCCACTGAAGCTTTCTTT.

V gene TRBV6-5 combines with J gene TRBJ2-7; TRBD2 is a possible D gene (5 bases). V lost 10 bases and J 12 bases, leaving 16 bases between the germline ends. The CDR3 contains 10 residues. Germline CDR1 reads MNHEY; CDR2 reads SVGAGI. CDR3 DNA sequence: TGTGCCACTAACTTGGACTCCGGGTACTTC. As protein: CATNLDSGYF.

This chain links TRBV11-1 with TRBJ2-7, with 11 bases matching TRBD2. Germline assignment: CDR1 SGHAT and CDR2 FQDESV (reference sequence). The CDR3 spans 16 residues. Trimming took 5 bases from V and 7 from J; bases not matched to a gene: 13. This chain's CDR3 is CASSRQVSGRAGEQYF. CDR3 in DNA: TGTGCCAGCAGCCGCCAGGTTAGCGGGAGGGCAGGTGAGCAGTACTTC. Complete variable domain (other parts from reference TRBV11-1 and TRBJ2-7): EAEVAQSPRYKITEKSQAVAFWCDPISGHATLYWYRQILGQGPELLVQFQDESVVDDSQLPKDRFSAERLKGVDSTLKIQPAELGDSAMYLCASSRQVSGRAGEQYFGPGTRLTVT.

The V and J genes are TRBV5-4 and TRBJ2-5; 7 bases are a match to TRBD1. The germline V gene encodes CDR1 SGHNT and CDR2 YYREEE (reference sequence). The V gene end was trimmed by 0 bases and the J gene end by 2 bases; junction bases not matched to a gene: 1. The length of the CDR3 is 14 residues. CDR3 DNA: TGTGCCAGCAGCTTGGGGGACAGACAAGAGACCCAGTACTTC. Translated: CASSLGDRQETQYF. The variable domain in full, with the rest retrieved from reference TRBV5-4 and TRBJ2-5, is ETGVTQSPTHLIKTRGQQVTLRCSSQSGHNTVSWYQQALGQGPQFIFQYYREEENGRGNFPPRFSGLQFPNYSSELNVNALELDDSALYLCASSLGDRQETQYFGPGTRLLVL.

The chain has TRBV28 and TRBJ2-3; D call uncertain. Trimming removed 7 bases at V and 2 bases at J, with 10 bases between. The germline V gene has CDR1 MDHEN and CDR2 SYDVKM. CDR3 length: 13 residues. CDR3 loop: CASTYQATDTQYF. CDR3 coding DNA: TGTGCCAGCACTTACCAGGCCACAGATACGCAGTATTTT.

The chain links TRBV19 to TRBJ2-7; D gene ambiguous. There are 14 residues in the CDR3. V lost 1 base to trimming and J lost 3 bases, with 10 bases between them. Germline-derived CDR1 and CDR2 are LNHDA and SQIVND (reference sequence). The CDR3 region is CASSIVGLGYEQYF. The CDR3 DNA is TGTGCCAGTAGTATAGTTGGCCTGGGCTACGAGCAGTACTTC. The full variable domain, rest sourced from reference TRBV19 and TRBJ2-7, is DGGITQSPKYLFRKEGQNVTLSCEQNLNHDAMYWYRQDPGQGLRLIYYSQIVNDFQKGDIAEGYSVSREKKESFPLTVTSAQKNPTAFYLCASSIVGLGYEQYFGPGTRLTVT.

The chain uses TRBV7-9 and TRBJ1-4; D uncertain. Germline V gene data show CDR1 as SEHNR and CDR2 as FQNEAQ (reference sequence). CDR3 length: 12 amino acids. Trimming shortened V by 1 base and J by 7 bases, and 4 bases separated the two germline ends. CDR3 coding DNA: TGTGCCAGCAGCTTAGACCTTGAAAAACTGTTTTTT. Residues: CASSLDLEKLFF.

This chain joins TRBV18 and TRBJ1-1; D might be TRBD1 (6 bases). With 3 bases removed from V and 3 bases from J, the gap between germline ends came to 20 bases. Germline V gene data show CDR1 as KGHSH and CDR2 as LQKENI. The CDR3 consists of 17 residues. CDR3 nucleotide sequence: TGTGCCAGCTCACCCCCATCCGGGGGGGGCTACGACACTGAAGCTTTCTTT. It yields the protein CASSPPSGGGYDTEAFF.

Here the CDR3 reads CSVGTVYGYTF. DNA of the CDR3: TGCAGCGTTGGGACAGTCTATGGCTACACCTTC. This chain uses TRBV29-1 with TRBJ1-2; a weak D match, TRBD1 (6 bases). This CDR3 spans 11 amino acids. Between the trimmed V and J ends, which lost 4 bases and 4 bases, there was a span of 7 bases. Per germline, CDR1 SQVTM and CDR2 ANQGSEA.

This clone has only a few counts. Written as DNA, the CDR3 is TGTGCCAGCAGTTCGTCACAGGGGCTAGTCGAAAAACTGTTTTTT. Its protein is CASSSSQGLVEKLFF. This chain connects TRBV28 to TRBJ1-4, with 7 bases identical to TRBD1. This CDR3 is built from 15 residues. The junction had 10 bases not matched to a gene; V was cut back by 4 bases and J by 8 bases. Germline values: CDR1 MDHEN, CDR2 SYDVKM.